This passage covers 4 T cell receptor beta chains from one sample sequenced in a study of T cell changes during pregnancy in multiple sclerosis. Only in-frame clones appear in the TCRdb table, and some are missing; sequencing was by immunoSEQ multiplex PCR. The table has more than 20,000 clones, approximately 95% seen once; the top ten hold about 7%. Material: CD8+ T cells from peripheral blood mononuclear cells, obtained in the third trimester of pregnancy. These receptor sequences come from a female donor with multiple sclerosis, enrolled in a pregnancy study.

The chain combines TRBV27 with TRBJ2-1; TRBD2 matches 7 bases. CDR3 length: 13 amino acids. Germline assignment: CDR1 MNHEY and CDR2 SMNVEV (reference sequence). Trimming at V came to 9 bases and at J to 4 bases, leaving 6 bases not matched to a gene. CDR3 sequence reads: CASSGGGYNEQFF. In DNA, the CDR3 is TGTGCCAGTTCGGGGGGTGGGTACAATGAGCAGTTCTTC.

J is TRBJ1-3 and V is TRBV7-6; 9 nucleotides line up with TRBD1. Germline V lookup: CDR1 SGHVS, CDR2 FNYEAQ. V trimming: 2 bases; J trimming: 0 bases; junction bases outside the gene matches: 5. The CDR3 totals 17 residues. CDR3 protein: CASSLRRQGDSGNTIYF. Here the CDR3 DNA reads TGTGCCAGCAGCTTACGAAGACAGGGGGACTCTGGAAACACCATATATTTT. The full variable domain, with the rest looked up from reference TRBV7-6 and TRBJ1-3, is GAGVSQSPRYKVTKRGQDVALRCDPISGHVSLYWYRQALGQGPEFLTYFNYEAQQDKSGLPNDRFSAERPEGSISTLTIQRTEQRDSAMYRCASSLRRQGDSGNTIYFGEGSWLTVV.

The chain links TRBV7-9 to TRBJ2-3, with TRBD2 matching over 8 bases. Germline V gives CDR1 SEHNR, CDR2 FQNEAQ (reference sequence). The CDR3 is made up of 15 amino acids. With V trimmed by 5 bases and J by 5 bases, 9 bases remained unmatched. The CDR3 region has the DNA TGTGCCAGCAGCCCACCAGCGGGAGCGGGAGATACGCAGTATTTT. Translation gives CASSPPAGAGDTQYF.

The V and J genes are TRBV6-1 and TRBJ2-7; 9 bases line up with TRBD2. J was trimmed by 2 bases and V by 4 bases; bases with no gene match: 6. The CDR3 covers 15 residues. Germline assignment: CDR1 MNHNS and CDR2 SASEGT. The CDR3 bases are TGTGCCAGCAGTGGACTAGCGGTCAGCACCTACGAGCAGTACTTC. Translating gives CASSGLAVSTYEQYF.